This T cell receptor (beta chain) stems from a study of human T cells and chemical hapten exposure. Broader study findings: Donors' alopecia may make their immune response differ from healthy people's. The study found that DPC sensitization did not change TCRs above 1 in 1000 frequency. A positive correlation with patch test score was found for PT1 expanded TCR counts.

In its sample, this clonotype was seen many times. Its target is not known. TCRdb re-derived calls from the RACE reads in MiXCR, one entry per CDR3 protein. The data show 80,000 to 95,000 distinct CDR3 sequences, roughly a tenth seen once. The germline gives CDR1 MNHEY, CDR2 SVGEGT. CDR3 length: 16 residues. Trimming shortened V by 1 base and J by 3 bases, and 16 bases separated the two germline ends. Time point: pre-sensitization, week 0. Treatment defined: therapeutic diphenylcyclopropenone sensitization with weekly scalp DPC. The authors extracted total RNA from unfractionated whole blood. The TCR comes from a woman in her 40s with alopecia areata. Some clones in this sample may be carry-over from other donors' samples. The sequenced sample was whole blood, obtained in connection with sensitization to the hapten diphenylcyclopropenone (DPC). The chain combines TRBV6-2 or TRBV6-3 with TRBJ2-7, with D maybe TRBD2 (6 bases). The CDR3 here is CASSYFGGGSRYEQYF. CDR3 bases: TGTGCCAGCAGTTACTTCGGTGGGGGGTCTCGCTACGAGCAGTACTTC.